This T cell receptor beta chain was retrieved from a study of blood T cell repertoires in COVID-19. Overall study: The United States, Italy and Spain provided the acute and convalescent COVID-19 samples.

Looked up from germline, CDR1 is MDHEN and CDR2 is SYDVKM. The CDR3 length is 13 residues. V dropped 2 bases and J dropped 7 bases, with 11 bases sitting between them. Here immunoSEQ multiplex PCR was the method, and the copy in TCRdb shows in-frame clones only, minus some. The table lists more than 100,000 clones, 87% of them singletons. Sequences were obtained from peripheral blood. This receptor was obtained from an older woman with acute or convalescent COVID-19. The chain joins TRBV28 to TRBJ1-1, with D unresolved. CDR3: CASSLSRGFEAFF. DNA of the CDR3: TGTGCCAGCAGTTTAAGTCGAGGATTTGAAGCTTTCTTT. The full variable domain, with the rest looked up from reference TRBV28 and TRBJ1-1, is DVKVTQSSRYLVKRTGEKVFLECVQDMDHENMFWYRQDPGLGLRLIYFSYDVKMKEKGDIPEGYSVSREKKERFSLILESASTNQTSMYLCASSLSRGFEAFFGQGTRLTVV.